A single sample gave rise to the 26 T cell receptor beta chains below, sequenced in a study of blood T cell repertoires in COVID-19. Profiling relied on immunoSEQ multiplex PCR, and the TCRdb table lists in-frame clones only, not all of them. The sample carries fewer than 300,000 clones, approximately 85% recorded once. The specimen sequenced was PBMCs or T cells enriched from blood (not recorded which). All receptors come from a woman aged 30 to 39 who had recovered from COVID-19.

The chain joins TRBV27 to TRBJ2-7; D perhaps matches TRBD1 (5 bases). The germline V and J ends were trimmed by 3 bases and 3 bases, with 12 bases remaining between them. CDR1 is MNHEY and CDR2 is SMNVEV in the germline V gene (reference sequence). The CDR3 sequence is 14 residues long. CDR3 loop: CASSLGRVVYEQYF. As DNA, the CDR3 is TGTGCCAGCAGTTTGGGCAGGGTTGTCTACGAGCAGTACTTC.

The rearrangement uses TRBV14 and TRBJ2-7, with D maybe TRBD1 (6 bases). The germline V gene has CDR1 SGHDN and CDR2 FVKESK. Trimming took 4 bases from V and 0 from J, leaving 13 bases between them. The CDR3 loop spans 15 amino acids. The CDR3 bases are TGTGCCAGCAGCCCCGACAGGTCCCCCTCCTACGAGCAGTACTTC. It specifies CASSPDRSPSYEQYF.

V gene TRBV7-3 combines with J gene TRBJ2-2; D might be TRBD2 (6 bases). V lost 4 bases to trimming and J lost 0 bases, with 9 bases between them. Germline V gene sequence: CDR1 SGHTA, CDR2 FQGTGA. This CDR3 has 15 amino acids. In DNA, the CDR3 is TGTGCCAGCAGCTCCGGCGGGGCGAACACCGGGGAGCTGTTTTTT. Protein product: CASSSGGANTGELFF.

V and J are TRBV28 and TRBJ1-2; D remains unclear. The CDR3 spans 13 residues. CDR1 MDHEN and CDR2 SYDVKM come from the germline V gene. Trimming cost V 6 bases and J 0 bases, with 8 bases left between them. The CDR3 bases are TGTGCCAGCAGAAGAGGCTCTAACTATGGCTACACCTTC. Amino acid sequence: CASRRGSNYGYTF.

The chain combines TRBV11-2 with TRBJ2-3; TRBD2 aligns across 10 bases. V was pared by 2 bases and J by 4 bases, with 6 bases of the junction left unmatched. The CDR3 has 16 residues. Per germline, CDR1 SGHAT and CDR2 FQNNGV. CDR3 amino acids: CASSLRGAGGPDTQYF. The CDR3 DNA follows: TGTGCCAGCAGCTTAAGAGGAGCGGGAGGGCCAGATACGCAGTATTTT.

The gene calls are TRBV2 and TRBJ1-6; no definite D call. Germline V CDR1 and CDR2: SNHLY, FYNNEI. The CDR3 totals 14 residues. Trimming removed 2 bases at V and 5 bases at J, with 7 bases between. DNA of the CDR3: TGTGCCAGCAGTGAAATGCGGGATAATTCACCCCTCCACTTT. Translating gives CASSEMRDNSPLHF.

The rearrangement uses TRBV4-2 and TRBJ2-1; 7 bases fit TRBD2. The CDR3 extends over 16 amino acids. Looked up from germline, CDR1 is LGHNA and CDR2 is YNFKEQ. The junction had 4 bases not matched to a gene; V was cut back by 0 bases and J by 2 bases. In DNA, the CDR3 is TGTGCCAGCAGCCAAGAATGGCTAGCGGCCTACAATGAGCAGTTCTTC. This translates into CASSQEWLAAYNEQFF.

The rearrangement joins TRBV7-3 to TRBJ2-5; maybe TRBD1 (5 bases). V was pared by 2 bases and J by 6 bases, with 10 bases between. Per germline, CDR1 SGHTA and CDR2 FQGTGA. The CDR3 has 13 amino acids. The chain's CDR3 is CASSLAAGQTQYF. The CDR3 DNA is TGTGCCAGCAGCTTAGCTGCAGGGCAGACCCAGTACTTC.

The gene calls are TRBV7-9 and TRBJ2-3; TRBD2 aligns across 11 bases. V lost 6 bases and J lost 1; bases outside the gene matches: 6. This CDR3 has 16 residues. The germline V gene encodes CDR1 SEHNR and CDR2 FQNEAQ (reference sequence). CDR3 nucleotides: TGTGCCAGCAGAGCTAGCGGGAGGTCACGCACAGATACGCAGTATTTT. Translation: CASRASGRSRTDTQYF.

This clone was detected once. The chain uses TRBV29-1 and TRBJ2-3; 8 bases agree with TRBD1. Germline CDR1 reads SQVTM; CDR2 reads ANQGSEA. The CDR3 spans 13 residues. The CDR3 nucleotides read TGCAGTGTGCGACAGGGGATAACAGATACGCAGTATTTT. It encodes CSVRQGITDTQYF.

The chain employs TRBV7-9 and TRBJ2-7; 8 bases align to TRBD1. CDR3 length equals 16 residues. Trimming removed 0 bases from V and 0 bases from J; junction bases left unmatched: 4. Germline V gives CDR1 SEHNR, CDR2 FQNEAQ (reference sequence). The CDR3 loop reads CASSLAPGQDSYEQYF. CDR3 sequence (DNA): TGTGCCAGCAGCTTAGCCCCGGGACAGGACTCCTACGAGCAGTACTTC. Filled out from reference TRBV7-9 and TRBJ2-7, the complete variable domain reads DTGVSQNPRHKITKRGQNVTFRCDPISEHNRLYWYRQTLGQGPEFLTYFQNEAQLEKSRLLSDRFSAERPKGSFSTLEIQRTEQGDSAMYLCASSLAPGQDSYEQYFGPGTRLTVT.

J is TRBJ2-5 and V is TRBV19, with 13 bases fitting TRBD2. The CDR3 spans 16 residues. Germline V gene lookup returns CDR1 LNHDA and CDR2 SQIVND (reference sequence). The trim removed 5 bases at V and 5 bases at J, leaving 8 bases unmatched. The CDR3 sequence: CASSSRTSGSTETQYF. The CDR3 region has the DNA TGTGCCAGTAGTTCCCGGACTAGCGGGAGTACGGAGACCCAGTACTTC.

This chain connects TRBV15 to TRBJ1-5; a possible D gene is TRBD1 (6 bases). The length of the CDR3 is 16 residues. V was cut by 4 bases and J by 0 bases, with 13 bases left in between. CDR1 is LNHNV, CDR2 YYDKDF, per germline (reference sequence). The DNA of the CDR3 is TGTGCCACCAGCAAGGACAGAGCTTATAGCAATCAGCCCCAGCATTTT. Encoded protein: CATSKDRAYSNQPQHF.

The gene calls are TRBV10-3 and TRBJ1-6, with a possible D match to TRBD1 (5 bases). The V and J ends lost 2 bases and 5 bases respectively, with 13 bases between them. The CDR3 totals 16 residues. Germline-derived CDR1 and CDR2 are ENHRY and SYGVKD. CDR3 region: CAISEGRVEHNSPLHF. CDR3 DNA sequence: TGTGCCATCAGTGAGGGCAGGGTAGAACATAATTCACCCCTCCACTTT.

The chain couples TRBV5-4 to TRBJ1-1, with TRBD1 matching 7 bases. Germline V gene lookup returns CDR1 SGHNT and CDR2 YYREEE (reference sequence). V lost 4 bases and J lost 5; bases outside the gene matches: 11. The CDR3 is 15 amino acids. The CDR3 region is CASSPSYVTGTEAFF. In nucleotides, the CDR3 is TGTGCCAGCAGCCCATCTTATGTGACAGGGACTGAAGCTTTCTTT. Based on the CDR3 plus reference TRBV5-4 and TRBJ1-1, the full variable domain is ETGVTQSPTHLIKTRGQQVTLRCSSQSGHNTVSWYQQALGQGPQFIFQYYREEENGRGNFPPRFSGLQFPNYSSELNVNALELDDSALYLCASSPSYVTGTEAFFGQGTRLTVV.

The chain carries TRBV4-1 and TRBJ2-7; D possibly corresponds to TRBD1 (5 bases). V was trimmed by 2 bases and J by 3 bases, leaving 11 bases between them. Germline V gene sequence: CDR1 MGHRA, CDR2 YSYEKL. This CDR3 comprises 14 residues. CDR3 residues: CASSQPREGYEQYF. The CDR3 DNA sequence: TGCGCCAGCAGCCAACCCAGGGAAGGCTACGAGCAGTACTTC.

The chain joins TRBV4-1 to TRBJ2-3; 8 nucleotides agree with TRBD2. Trimming removed 4 bases from V and 1 base from J; junction bases left unmatched: 16. There are 19 residues in the CDR3. Germline V gene data show CDR1 as MGHRA and CDR2 as YSYEKL. The CDR3 DNA follows: TGCGCCAGCAGCCTCGCCAGCGGGGGTTATATACGGGGCACAGATACGCAGTATTTT. Its protein is CASSLASGGYIRGTDTQYF.

The V gene is TRBV15, the J gene TRBJ2-1; 8 bases agree with TRBD2. CDR1 and CDR2 from the germline V gene are LNHNV and YYDKDF (reference sequence). Germline trimming cut 1 base from V and 1 base from J; bases unmatched to any gene: 0. This CDR3 region has 15 residues. The CDR3 region is CATSRASGSYNEQFF. In DNA, the CDR3 is TGTGCCACCAGCAGAGCTAGCGGGTCCTACAATGAGCAGTTCTTC.

The chain uses TRBV5-4 and TRBJ1-6, with TRBD1 matching over 10 bases. Germline V gene lookup returns CDR1 SGHNT and CDR2 YYREEE (reference sequence). CDR3 length: 17 residues. After removal of 5 bases from V and 7 bases from J, the junction contained 12 bases not matched to a gene. The chain's CDR3 is CASSTPEDRGMNSPLHF. The DNA for the CDR3 is TGTGCCAGCAGTACCCCCGAGGACAGGGGGATGAATTCACCCCTCCACTTT.

The chain couples TRBV19 to TRBJ2-4, with 8 bases aligning to TRBD1. J lost 0 bases, V lost 5 bases, and 9 bases had no gene match. CDR3 length: 17 amino acids. CDR1 and CDR2 (germline): LNHDA, SQIVND (reference sequence). In nucleotides, the CDR3 is TGTGCCAGTAGTGGGACAGGATGGGGGGTAGCCAAAAACATTCAGTACTTC. This gives the protein CASSGTGWGVAKNIQYF.

The chain employs TRBV6-5 and TRBJ2-2; unclear D gene. CDR3 size: 15 residues. Germline CDR1 and CDR2: MNHEY and SVGAGI. V shed 4 bases and J shed 4 bases, with 13 bases lying between them. The CDR3: CASSFHPQLTGELFF. The DNA of the CDR3 is TGTGCCAGCAGTTTTCACCCCCAACTCACCGGGGAGCTGTTTTTT.

The J gene is TRBJ1-2, the V gene TRBV7-2; no firm D call. The germline gives CDR1 SGHTA, CDR2 FQGNSA. This CDR3 has 13 residues. V lost 7 bases and J 2 bases, leaving 11 bases between the germline ends. Written as DNA, the CDR3 is TGTGCCAGCACCCTCGGGGTGAACTATGGCTACACCTTC. It is translated as CASTLGVNYGYTF.

The chain couples TRBV28 to TRBJ2-7; no clear D. In germline, CDR1 is MDHEN, CDR2 SYDVKM. CDR3 length: 12 residues. V was clipped by 6 bases and J by 5 bases, with 11 bases between them. CDR3 sequence: CASSQDWDEQYF. The CDR3 DNA follows: TGTGCCAGCAGCCAAGACTGGGACGAGCAGTACTTC.

This clone is a singleton in its sample. The genes are TRBV4-1 and TRBJ1-5; 10 bases fit TRBD1. The length of the CDR3 is 18 residues. Germline V gene sequence: CDR1 MGHRA, CDR2 YSYEKL. V lost 0 bases to trimming and J lost 1 base; unmatched junction nucleotides: 6. The DNA for the CDR3 is TGCGCCAGCAGCCAAGATCCGGACAGGGGGGGGAGCAATCAGCCCCAGCATTTT. It yields the protein CASSQDPDRGGSNQPQHF.

The chain carries TRBV5-1 and TRBJ2-7, with 12 bases matching TRBD2. Per germline, CDR1 SGHRS and CDR2 YFSETQ. The V segment lost 5 bases and the J segment 5 bases; nucleotides outside the gene matches: 8. CDR3 length equals 15 residues. The CDR3 protein is CASSYRTSGDNEQYF. CDR3 nucleotide sequence: TGCGCCAGCAGTTATCGGACTAGCGGGGACAACGAGCAGTACTTC.

V usage is TRBV7-3 and J usage is TRBJ2-4, with a weak D call TRBD2 (5 bases). V was pared by 2 bases and J by 2 bases, with 13 bases between. Germline V gene sequence: CDR1 SGHTA, CDR2 FQGTGA. The length of the CDR3 is 16 residues. CDR3 DNA sequence: TGTGCCAGCAGCTTAGGTGGGAGCAGATCCAAAAACATTCAGTACTTC. Protein: CASSLGGSRSKNIQYF.